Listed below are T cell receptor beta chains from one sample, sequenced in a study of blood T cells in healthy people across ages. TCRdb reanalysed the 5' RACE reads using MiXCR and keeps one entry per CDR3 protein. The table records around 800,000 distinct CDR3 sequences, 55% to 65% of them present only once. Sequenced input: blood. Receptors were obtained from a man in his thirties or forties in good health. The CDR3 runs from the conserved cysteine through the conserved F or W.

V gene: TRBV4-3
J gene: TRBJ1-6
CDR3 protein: CASSQEIPGMGSSYNSPLHF

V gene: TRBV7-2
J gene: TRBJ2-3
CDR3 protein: CASSPRGDRSTDTQYF

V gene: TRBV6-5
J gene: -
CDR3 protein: CASSSRQTGETQYF

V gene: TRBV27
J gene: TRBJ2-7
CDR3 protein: CAREPLDPSSYEQYF

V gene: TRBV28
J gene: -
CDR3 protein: CASSSTDYEQYF

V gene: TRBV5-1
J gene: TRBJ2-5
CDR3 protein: CASSSGASGETQYF

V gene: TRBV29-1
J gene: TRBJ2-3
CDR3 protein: CSVVGQGLGTDTQYF

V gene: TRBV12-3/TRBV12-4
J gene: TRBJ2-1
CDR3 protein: CASSSQGGVRDEQFF

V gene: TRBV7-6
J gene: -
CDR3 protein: CASSLYLETQYF

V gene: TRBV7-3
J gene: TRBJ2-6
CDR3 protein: CASSPRSGGTGANVLTF

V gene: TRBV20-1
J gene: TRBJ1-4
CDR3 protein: CSARALGGFNEKLFF

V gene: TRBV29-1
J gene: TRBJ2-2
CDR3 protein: CSVTGTSRDTGELFF

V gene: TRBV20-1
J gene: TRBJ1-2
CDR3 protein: CSPGGGTVGGYTF

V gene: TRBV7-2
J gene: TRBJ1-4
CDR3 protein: CASSLMGLREKLFF

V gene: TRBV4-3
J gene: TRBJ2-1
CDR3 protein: CASSQGGFNNEQFF

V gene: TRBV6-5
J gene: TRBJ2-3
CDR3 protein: CASSYTTGGTDTQYF

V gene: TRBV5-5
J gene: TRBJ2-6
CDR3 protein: CASRVFDSSGANVLTF

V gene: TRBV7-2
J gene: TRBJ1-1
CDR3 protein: CASRLDMNTEAFF

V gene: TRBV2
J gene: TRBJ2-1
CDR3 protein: CASSGTSGGPYNEQFF

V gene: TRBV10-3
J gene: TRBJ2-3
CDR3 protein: CATAIITDTQYF

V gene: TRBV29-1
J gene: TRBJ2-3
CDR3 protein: CSVASGRSTDTQYF

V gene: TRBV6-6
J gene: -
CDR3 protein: CASSYSGGQETQYF

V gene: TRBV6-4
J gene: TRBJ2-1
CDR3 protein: CASTGPLAGYNEQFF

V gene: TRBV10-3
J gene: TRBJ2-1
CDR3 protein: CGSGTDSYNEQFF

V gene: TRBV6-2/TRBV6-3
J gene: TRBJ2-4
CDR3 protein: CTSSYGPVGKNIQYF

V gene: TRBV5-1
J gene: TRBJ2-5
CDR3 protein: CASSLEETQYF

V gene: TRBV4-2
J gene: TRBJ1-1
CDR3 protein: CASSHMGQGGRNTEAFF

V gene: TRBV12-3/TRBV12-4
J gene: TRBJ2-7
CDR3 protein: CASSSQTGIYEQYF

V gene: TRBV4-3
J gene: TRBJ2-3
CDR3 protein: CASSQEIGAGGDTQYF

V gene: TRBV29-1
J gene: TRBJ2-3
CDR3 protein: CSVVGNRGPSTDTQYF

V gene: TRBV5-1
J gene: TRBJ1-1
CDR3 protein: CASSLATRNTEAFF

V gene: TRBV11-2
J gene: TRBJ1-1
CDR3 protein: CASSLDPRVNTEAFF

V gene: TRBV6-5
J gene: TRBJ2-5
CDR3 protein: CASSYSPSGTQYF

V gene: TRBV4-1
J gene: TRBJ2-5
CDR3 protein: CASSQDFRGTQETQYF